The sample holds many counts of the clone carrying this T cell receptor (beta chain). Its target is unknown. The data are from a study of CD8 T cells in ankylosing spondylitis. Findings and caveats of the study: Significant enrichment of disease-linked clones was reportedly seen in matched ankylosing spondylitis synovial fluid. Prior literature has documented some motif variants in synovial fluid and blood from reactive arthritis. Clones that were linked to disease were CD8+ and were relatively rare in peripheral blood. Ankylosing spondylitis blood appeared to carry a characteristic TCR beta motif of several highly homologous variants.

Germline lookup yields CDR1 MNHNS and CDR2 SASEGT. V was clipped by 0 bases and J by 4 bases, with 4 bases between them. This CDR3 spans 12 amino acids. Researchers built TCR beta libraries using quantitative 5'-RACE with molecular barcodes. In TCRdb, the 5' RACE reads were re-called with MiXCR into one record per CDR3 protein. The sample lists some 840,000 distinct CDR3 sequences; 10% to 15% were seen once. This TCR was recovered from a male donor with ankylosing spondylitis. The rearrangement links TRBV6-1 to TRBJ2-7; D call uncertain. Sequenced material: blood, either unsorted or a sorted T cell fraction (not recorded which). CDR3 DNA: TGTGCCAGCAGTGAAGCGGGGTACGAGCAGTACTTC. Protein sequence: CASSEAGYEQYF.